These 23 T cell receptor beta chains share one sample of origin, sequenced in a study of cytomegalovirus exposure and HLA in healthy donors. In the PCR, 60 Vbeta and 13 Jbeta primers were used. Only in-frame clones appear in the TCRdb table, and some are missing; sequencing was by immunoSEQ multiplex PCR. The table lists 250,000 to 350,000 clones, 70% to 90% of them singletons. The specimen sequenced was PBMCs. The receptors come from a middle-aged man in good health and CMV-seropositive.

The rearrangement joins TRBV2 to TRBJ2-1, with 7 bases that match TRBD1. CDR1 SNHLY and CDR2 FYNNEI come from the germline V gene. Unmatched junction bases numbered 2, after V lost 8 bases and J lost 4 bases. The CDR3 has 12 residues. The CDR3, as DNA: TGTGCCAGCCCGGGACAGTACAATGAGCAGTTCTTC. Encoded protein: CASPGQYNEQFF.

CDR3 sequence reads: CTAVQADTQYF. CDR3 nucleotide sequence: TGCACAGCGGTTCAGGCGGATACGCAGTATTTT. The chain carries TRBV20-1 and TRBJ2-3; D possibly corresponds to TRBD2 (5 bases). The germline V gene has CDR1 DFQATT and CDR2 SNEGSKA (reference sequence). The CDR3 has 11 amino acids.

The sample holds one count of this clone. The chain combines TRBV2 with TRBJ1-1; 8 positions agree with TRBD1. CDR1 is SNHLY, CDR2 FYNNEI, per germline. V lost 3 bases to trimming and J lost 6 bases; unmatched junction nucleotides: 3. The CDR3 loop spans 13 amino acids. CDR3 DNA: TGTGCCAGCAGTGAGGTGGACAGGGCTGAAGCTTTCTTT. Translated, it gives CASSEVDRAEAFF.

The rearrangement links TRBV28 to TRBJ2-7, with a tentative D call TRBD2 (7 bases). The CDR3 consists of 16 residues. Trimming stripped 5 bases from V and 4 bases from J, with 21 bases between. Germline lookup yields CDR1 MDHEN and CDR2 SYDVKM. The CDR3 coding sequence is TGTGCCAGCAGTACGGCGGGGGCTTGGAGTGCGTACGAGCAGTACTTC. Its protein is CASSTAGAWSAYEQYF.

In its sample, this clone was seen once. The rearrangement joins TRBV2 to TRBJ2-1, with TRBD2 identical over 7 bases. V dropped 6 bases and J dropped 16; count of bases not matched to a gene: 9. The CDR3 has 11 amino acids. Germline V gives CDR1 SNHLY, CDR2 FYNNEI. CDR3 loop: CASRFGRRDFF. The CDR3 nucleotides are TGTGCCAGCAGATTCGGGAGGAGAGACTTCTTC.

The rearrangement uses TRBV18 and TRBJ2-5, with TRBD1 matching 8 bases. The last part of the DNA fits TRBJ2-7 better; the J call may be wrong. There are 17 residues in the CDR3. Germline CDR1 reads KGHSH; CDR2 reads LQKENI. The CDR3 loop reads CASSPPTGGPPTYEQYF. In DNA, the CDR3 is TGTGCCAGCTCACCACCCACAGGGGGGCCTCCTACCTACGAGCAGTACTTC.

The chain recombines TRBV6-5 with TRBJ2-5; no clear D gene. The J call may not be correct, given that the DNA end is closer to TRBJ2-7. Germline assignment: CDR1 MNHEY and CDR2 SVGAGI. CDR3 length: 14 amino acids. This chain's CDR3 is CASSRNGWAYEQYF. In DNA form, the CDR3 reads TGTGCCAGCAGCCGAAACGGTTGGGCCTACGAGCAGTACTTC.

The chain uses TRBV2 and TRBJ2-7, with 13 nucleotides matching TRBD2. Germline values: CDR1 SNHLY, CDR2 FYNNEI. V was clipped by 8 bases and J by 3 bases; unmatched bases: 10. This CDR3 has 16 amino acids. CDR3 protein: CASGLTSGRAFYEQYF. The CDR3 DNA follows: TGTGCCAGCGGGTTAACTAGCGGGAGGGCCTTCTACGAGCAGTACTTC.

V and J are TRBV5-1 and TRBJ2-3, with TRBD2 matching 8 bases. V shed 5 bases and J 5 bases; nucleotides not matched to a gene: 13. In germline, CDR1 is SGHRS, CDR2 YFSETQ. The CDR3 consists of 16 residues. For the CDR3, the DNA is TGCGCCAGCAGTCTGTTTCGGGAGGGTCAGGGAGATACGCAGTATTTT. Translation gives CASSLFREGQGDTQYF. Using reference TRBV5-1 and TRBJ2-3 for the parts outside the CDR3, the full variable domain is KAGVTQTPRYLIKTRGQQVTLSCSPISGHRSVSWYQQTPGQGLQFLFEYFSETQRNKGNFPGRFSGRQFSNSRSEMNVSTLELGDSALYLCASSLFREGQGDTQYFGPGTRLTVL.

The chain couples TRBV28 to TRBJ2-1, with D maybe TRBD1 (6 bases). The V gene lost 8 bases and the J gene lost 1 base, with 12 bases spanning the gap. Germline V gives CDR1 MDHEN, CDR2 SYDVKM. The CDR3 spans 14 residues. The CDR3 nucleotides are TGTGCCAGCTATAACCAGGGGTCCTACAATGAGCAGTTCTTC. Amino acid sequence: CASYNQGSYNEQFF.

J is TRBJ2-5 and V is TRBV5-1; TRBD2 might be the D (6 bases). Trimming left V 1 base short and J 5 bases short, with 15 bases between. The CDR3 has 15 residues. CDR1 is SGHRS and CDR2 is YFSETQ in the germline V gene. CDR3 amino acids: CASSLSPAGRETQYF. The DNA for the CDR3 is TGCGCCAGCAGCTTGTCGCCTGCGGGAAGGGAGACCCAGTACTTC. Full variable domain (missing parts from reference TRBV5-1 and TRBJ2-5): KAGVTQTPRYLIKTRGQQVTLSCSPISGHRSVSWYQQTPGQGLQFLFEYFSETQRNKGNFPGRFSGRQFSNSRSEMNVSTLELGDSALYLCASSLSPAGRETQYFGPGTRLLVL.

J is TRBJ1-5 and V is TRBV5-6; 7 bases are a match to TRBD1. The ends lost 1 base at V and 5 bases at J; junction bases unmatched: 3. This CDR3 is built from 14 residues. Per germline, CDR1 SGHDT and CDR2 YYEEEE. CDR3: CASSLWDRHQPQHF. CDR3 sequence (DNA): TGTGCCAGCAGCTTGTGGGACAGACATCAGCCCCAGCATTTT.

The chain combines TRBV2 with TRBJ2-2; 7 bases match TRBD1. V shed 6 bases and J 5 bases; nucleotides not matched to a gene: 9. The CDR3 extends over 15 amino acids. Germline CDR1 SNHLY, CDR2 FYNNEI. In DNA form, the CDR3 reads TGTGCCAGCAGATACAGGGGCGATATGACCGGGGAGCTGTTTTTT. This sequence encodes CASRYRGDMTGELFF.

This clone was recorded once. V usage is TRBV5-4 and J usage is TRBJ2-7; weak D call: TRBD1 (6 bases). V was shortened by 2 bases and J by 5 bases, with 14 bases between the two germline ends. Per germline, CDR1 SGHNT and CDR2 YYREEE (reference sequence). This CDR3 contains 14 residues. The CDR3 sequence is CASSFSTGNDEQYF. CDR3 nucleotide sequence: TGTGCCAGCAGCTTTTCCACAGGGAACGACGAGCAGTACTTC.

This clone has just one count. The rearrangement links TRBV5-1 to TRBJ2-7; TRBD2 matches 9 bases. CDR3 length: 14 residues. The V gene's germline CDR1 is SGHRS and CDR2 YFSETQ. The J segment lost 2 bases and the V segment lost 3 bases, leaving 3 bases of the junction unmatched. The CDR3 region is CASSSGLAAYEQYF. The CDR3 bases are TGCGCCAGCAGCTCGGGACTAGCTGCCTACGAGCAGTACTTC.

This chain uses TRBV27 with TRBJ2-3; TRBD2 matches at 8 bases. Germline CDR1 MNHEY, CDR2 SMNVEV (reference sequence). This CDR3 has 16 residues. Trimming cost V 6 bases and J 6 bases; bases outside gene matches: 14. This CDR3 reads CASSALPSAGGDTQYF. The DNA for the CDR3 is TGTGCCAGCAGCGCCCTCCCTAGCGCGGGAGGTGATACGCAGTATTTT.

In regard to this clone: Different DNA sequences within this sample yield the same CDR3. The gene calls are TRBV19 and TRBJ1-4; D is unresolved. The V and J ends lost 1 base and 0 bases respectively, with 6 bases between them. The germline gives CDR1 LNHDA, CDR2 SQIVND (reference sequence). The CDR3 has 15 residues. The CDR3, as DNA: TGTGCCAGTAGTATAGGGGCCGCAACTAATGAAAAACTGTTTTTT. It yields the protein CASSIGAATNEKLFF.

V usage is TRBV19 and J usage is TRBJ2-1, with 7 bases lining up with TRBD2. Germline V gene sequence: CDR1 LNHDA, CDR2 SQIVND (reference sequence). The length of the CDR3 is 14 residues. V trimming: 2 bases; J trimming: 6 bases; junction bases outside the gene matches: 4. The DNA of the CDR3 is TGTGCCAGTAGTATACGGACTAGTAGCAATGAGCAGTTCTTC. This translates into CASSIRTSSNEQFF.

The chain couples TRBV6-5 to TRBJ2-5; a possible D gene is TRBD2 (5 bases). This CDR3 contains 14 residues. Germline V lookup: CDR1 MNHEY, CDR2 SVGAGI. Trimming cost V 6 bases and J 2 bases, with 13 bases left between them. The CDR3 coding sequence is TGTGCCAGCAGCCCCCGGACTGATCAAGAGACCCAGTACTTC. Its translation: CASSPRTDQETQYF.

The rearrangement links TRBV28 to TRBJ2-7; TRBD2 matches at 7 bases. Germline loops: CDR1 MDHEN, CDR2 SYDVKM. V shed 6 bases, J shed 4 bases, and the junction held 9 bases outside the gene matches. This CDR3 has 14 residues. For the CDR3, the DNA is TGTGCCAGCAGACCAGCACGGGAGGCGTACGAGCAGTACTTC. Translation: CASRPAREAYEQYF.

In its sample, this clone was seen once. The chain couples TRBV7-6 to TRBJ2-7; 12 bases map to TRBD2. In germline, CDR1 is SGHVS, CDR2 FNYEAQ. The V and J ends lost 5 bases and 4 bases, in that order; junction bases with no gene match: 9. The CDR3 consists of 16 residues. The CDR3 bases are TGTGCCAGCAGCCCTCTAGCGGGAGGGGGGTTGTACGAGCAGTACTTC. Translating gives CASSPLAGGGLYEQYF.

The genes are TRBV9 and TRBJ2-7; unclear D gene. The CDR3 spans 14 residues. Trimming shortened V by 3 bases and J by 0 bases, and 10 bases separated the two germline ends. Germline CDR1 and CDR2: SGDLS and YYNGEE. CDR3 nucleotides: TGTGCCAGCAGCGCCTCCCGGAGCTCCTACGAGCAGTACTTC. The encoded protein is CASSASRSSYEQYF.

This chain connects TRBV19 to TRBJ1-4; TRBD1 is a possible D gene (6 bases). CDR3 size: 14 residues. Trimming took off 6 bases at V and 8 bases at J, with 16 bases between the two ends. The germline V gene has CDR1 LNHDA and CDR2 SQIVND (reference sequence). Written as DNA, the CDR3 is TGTGCCAGTAGGCTACAGGGCTGGGAGGAAAAACTGTTTTTT. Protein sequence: CASRLQGWEEKLFF.